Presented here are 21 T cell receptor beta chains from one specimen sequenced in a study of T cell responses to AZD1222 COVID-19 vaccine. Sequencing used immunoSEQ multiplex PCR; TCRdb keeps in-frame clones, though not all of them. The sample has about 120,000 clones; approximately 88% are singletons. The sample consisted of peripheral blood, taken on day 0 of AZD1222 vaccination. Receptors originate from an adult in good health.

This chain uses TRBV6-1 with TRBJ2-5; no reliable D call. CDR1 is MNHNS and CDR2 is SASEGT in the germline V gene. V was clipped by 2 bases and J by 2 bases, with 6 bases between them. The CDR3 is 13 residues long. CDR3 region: CASSETMQETQYF. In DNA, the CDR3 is TGTGCCAGCAGTGAAACTATGCAAGAGACCCAGTACTTC.

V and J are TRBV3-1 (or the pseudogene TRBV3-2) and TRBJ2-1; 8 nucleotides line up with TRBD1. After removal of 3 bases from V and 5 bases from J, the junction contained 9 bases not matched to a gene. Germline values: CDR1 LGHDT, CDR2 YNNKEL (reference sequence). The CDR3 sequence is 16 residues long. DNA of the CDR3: TGTGCCAGCAGCCATAGCCCCCCGGGACAGGACAATGAGCAGTTCTTC. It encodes CASSHSPPGQDNEQFF.

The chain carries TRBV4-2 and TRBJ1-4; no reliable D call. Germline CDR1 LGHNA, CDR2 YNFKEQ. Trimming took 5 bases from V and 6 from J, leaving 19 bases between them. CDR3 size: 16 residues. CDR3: CASSFPGPDLYEKLFF. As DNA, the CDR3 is TGTGCCAGCAGCTTTCCCGGACCTGATCTATATGAAAAACTGTTTTTT.

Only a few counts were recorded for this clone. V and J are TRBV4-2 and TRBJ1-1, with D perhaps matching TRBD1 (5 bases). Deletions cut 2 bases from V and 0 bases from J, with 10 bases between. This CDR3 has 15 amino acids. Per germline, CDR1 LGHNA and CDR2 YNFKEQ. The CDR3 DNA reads TGTGCCAGCAGCCAACCGGACAAAGTGAACACTGAAGCTTTCTTT. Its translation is CASSQPDKVNTEAFF.

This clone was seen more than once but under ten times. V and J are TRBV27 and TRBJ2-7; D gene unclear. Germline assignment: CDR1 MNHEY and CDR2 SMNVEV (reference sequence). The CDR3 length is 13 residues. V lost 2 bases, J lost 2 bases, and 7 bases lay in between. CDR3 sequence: CASSLTATYEQYF. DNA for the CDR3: TGTGCCAGCAGTTTAACAGCTACCTACGAGCAGTACTTC.

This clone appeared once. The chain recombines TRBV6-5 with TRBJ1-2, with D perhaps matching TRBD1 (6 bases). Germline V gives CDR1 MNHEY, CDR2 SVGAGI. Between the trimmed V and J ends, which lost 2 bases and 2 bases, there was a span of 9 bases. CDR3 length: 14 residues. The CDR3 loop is CASSYRTANYGYTF. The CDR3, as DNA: TGTGCCAGCAGTTACCGGACAGCAAACTATGGCTACACCTTC.

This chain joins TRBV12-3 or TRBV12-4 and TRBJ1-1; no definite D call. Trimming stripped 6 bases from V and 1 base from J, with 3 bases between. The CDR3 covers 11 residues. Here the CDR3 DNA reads TGTGCCAGCAGCGGGAACACTGAAGCTTTCTTT. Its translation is CASSGNTEAFF.

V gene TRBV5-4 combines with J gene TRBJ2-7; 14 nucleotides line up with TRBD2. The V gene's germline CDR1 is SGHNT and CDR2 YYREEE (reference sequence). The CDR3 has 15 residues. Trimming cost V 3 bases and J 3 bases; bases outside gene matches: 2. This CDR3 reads CASSSGLAGDYEQYF. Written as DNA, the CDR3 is TGTGCCAGCAGCTCGGGACTAGCGGGAGACTACGAGCAGTACTTC.

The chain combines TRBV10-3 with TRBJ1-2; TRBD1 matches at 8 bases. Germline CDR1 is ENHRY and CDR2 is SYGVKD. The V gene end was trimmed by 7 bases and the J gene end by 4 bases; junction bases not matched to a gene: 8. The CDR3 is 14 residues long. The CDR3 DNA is TGTGCCATCAACGGAGACAGGGGTACCTATGGCTACACCTTC. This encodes CAINGDRGTYGYTF.

Written as DNA, the CDR3 is TGTGCCAGTAGTACCGGGACTAGCGGCAATGAGCAGTTCTTC. Translation: CASSTGTSGNEQFF. This chain uses TRBV19 with TRBJ2-1; 11 nucleotides align to TRBD2. V trimming: 4 bases; J trimming: 6 bases; junction bases outside the gene matches: 2. Germline CDR1 is LNHDA and CDR2 is SQIVND (reference sequence). CDR3 length equals 14 residues.

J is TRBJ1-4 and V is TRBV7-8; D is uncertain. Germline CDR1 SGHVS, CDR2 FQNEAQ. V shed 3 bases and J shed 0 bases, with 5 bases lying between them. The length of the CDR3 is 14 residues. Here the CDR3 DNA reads TGTGCCAGCAGCTTGACATCAACTAATGAAAAACTGTTTTTT. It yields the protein CASSLTSTNEKLFF.

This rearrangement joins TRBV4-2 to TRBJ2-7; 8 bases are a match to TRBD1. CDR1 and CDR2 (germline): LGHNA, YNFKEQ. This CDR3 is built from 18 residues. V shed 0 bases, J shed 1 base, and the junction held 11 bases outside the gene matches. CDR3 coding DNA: TGTGCCAGCAGCCAAGAACTCCGGGACAGGTTAAAATCCTACGAGCAGTACTTC. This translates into CASSQELRDRLKSYEQYF.

CDR3 in amino acids: CASSLRVHGSTNEKLFF. In DNA form, the CDR3 reads TGTGCCAGCAGCTTGAGGGTCCATGGTTCAACTAATGAAAAACTGTTTTTT. The chain uses TRBV5-5 and TRBJ1-4; D remains ambiguous. The CDR3 is 17 residues long. The germline gives CDR1 SGHKS, CDR2 YYEKEE (reference sequence). The V gene lost 1 base and the J gene lost 0 bases, with 13 bases spanning the gap.

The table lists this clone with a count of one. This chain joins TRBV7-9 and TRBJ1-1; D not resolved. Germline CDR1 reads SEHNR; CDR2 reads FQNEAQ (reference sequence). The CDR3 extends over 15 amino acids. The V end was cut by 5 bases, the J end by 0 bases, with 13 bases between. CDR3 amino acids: CASSQIRAVNTEAFF. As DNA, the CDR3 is TGTGCCAGCAGCCAAATCCGGGCTGTGAACACTGAAGCTTTCTTT.

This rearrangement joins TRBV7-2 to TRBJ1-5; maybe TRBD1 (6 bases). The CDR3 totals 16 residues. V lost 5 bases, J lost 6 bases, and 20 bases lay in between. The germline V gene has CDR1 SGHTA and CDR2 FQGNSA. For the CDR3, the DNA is TGTGCCAGCAGCGAACCCCAGGGGTGGTCAAGTCAGCCCCAGCATTTT. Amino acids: CASSEPQGWSSQPQHF.

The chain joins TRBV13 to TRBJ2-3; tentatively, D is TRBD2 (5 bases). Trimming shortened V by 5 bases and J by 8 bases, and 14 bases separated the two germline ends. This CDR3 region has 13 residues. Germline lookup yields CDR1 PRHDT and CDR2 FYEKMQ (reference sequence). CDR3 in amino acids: CASSAMDSFTQYF. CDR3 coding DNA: TGTGCCAGCAGCGCAATGGACTCTTTTACGCAGTATTTT.

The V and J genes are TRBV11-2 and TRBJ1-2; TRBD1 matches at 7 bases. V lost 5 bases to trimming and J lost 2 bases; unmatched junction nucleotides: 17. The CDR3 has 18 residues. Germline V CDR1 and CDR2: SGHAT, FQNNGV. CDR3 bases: TGTGCCAGCAGCCCCTTGGTCCCAGGGGGGGGCGTAAACTATGGCTACACCTTC. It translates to CASSPLVPGGGVNYGYTF.

The CDR3: CASSLGNQPQHF. The CDR3 bases are TGTGCCAGCAGCTTGGGCAATCAGCCCCAGCATTTT. This rearrangement joins TRBV5-4 to TRBJ1-5; unclear D gene. Germline loops: CDR1 SGHNT, CDR2 YYREEE (reference sequence). This CDR3 region has 12 residues. Trimming stripped 0 bases from V and 2 bases from J, with 0 bases between. Full variable domain (missing parts from reference TRBV5-4 and TRBJ1-5): ETGVTQSPTHLIKTRGQQVTLRCSSQSGHNTVSWYQQALGQGPQFIFQYYREEENGRGNFPPRFSGLQFPNYSSELNVNALELDDSALYLCASSLGNQPQHFGDGTRLSIL.

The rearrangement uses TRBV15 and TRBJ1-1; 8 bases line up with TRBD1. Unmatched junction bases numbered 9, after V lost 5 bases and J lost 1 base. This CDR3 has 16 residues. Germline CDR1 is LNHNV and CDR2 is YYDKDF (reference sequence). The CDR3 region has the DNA TGTGCCACCAGCGGGGGAGAGACAGGGGCGAACACTGAAGCTTTCTTT. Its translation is CATSGGETGANTEAFF.

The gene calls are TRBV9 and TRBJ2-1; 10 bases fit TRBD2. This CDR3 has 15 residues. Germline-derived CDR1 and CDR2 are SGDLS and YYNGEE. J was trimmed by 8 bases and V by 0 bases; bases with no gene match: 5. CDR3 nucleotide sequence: TGTGCCAGCAGCGTAGCCCTAGCGGGAGTGGATGAGCAGTTCTTC. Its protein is CASSVALAGVDEQFF.

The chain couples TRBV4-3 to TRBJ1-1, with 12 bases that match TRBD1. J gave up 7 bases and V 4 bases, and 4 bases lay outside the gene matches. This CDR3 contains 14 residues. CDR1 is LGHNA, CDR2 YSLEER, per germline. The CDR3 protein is CASSPGQGAVEAFF. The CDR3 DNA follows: TGCGCCAGCAGCCCGGGACAGGGGGCAGTTGAAGCTTTCTTT.